This entry lists 26 T cell receptor beta chains sequenced from one sample in a study of T cell responses to AZD1222 COVID-19 vaccine. Sequenced by immunoSEQ multiplex PCR; TCRdb stores in-frame clones only, minus some. The sample holds about 93,000 clones; 85% to 90% are singletons and the top ten take about 2.6%. Sequencing was performed on peripheral blood, taken on day 0 of MenACWY control vaccination. All receptors derive from an adult in good health.

This rearrangement joins TRBV5-1 to TRBJ2-7, with a possible D match to TRBD1 (5 bases). The CDR3 runs 13 residues. The germline V and J ends were trimmed by 0 bases and 3 bases, with 7 bases remaining between them. Germline assignment: CDR1 SGHRS and CDR2 YFSETQ. This CDR3 reads CASSLGQRYEQYF. CDR3 DNA sequence: TGCGCCAGCAGCTTGGGACAGCGCTACGAGCAGTACTTC. The full variable domain, with the rest looked up from reference TRBV5-1 and TRBJ2-7, is KAGVTQTPRYLIKTRGQQVTLSCSPISGHRSVSWYQQTPGQGLQFLFEYFSETQRNKGNFPGRFSGRQFSNSRSEMNVSTLELGDSALYLCASSLGQRYEQYFGPGTRLTVT.

CDR3 bases: TGTGCCAGCAGTTACTCGTACGGGTACAATCAGCCCCAGCATTTT. It translates to CASSYSYGYNQPQHF. V and J are TRBV6-5 and TRBJ1-5; D unclear. Germline V gene lookup returns CDR1 MNHEY and CDR2 SVGAGI. The V end lost 0 bases, the J end lost 3 bases, and 9 bases lay between the germline ends. This CDR3 contains 15 residues.

V gene TRBV18 combines with J gene TRBJ1-2; D is perhaps TRBD1 (6 bases). V lost 3 bases and J lost 9, with 17 bases in between. The CDR3 loop spans 14 amino acids. Germline lookup yields CDR1 KGHSH and CDR2 LQKENI. CDR3 bases: TGTGCCAGCTCACCGGATTTCTTGGGGGCGAGCTACACCTTC. It specifies CASSPDFLGASYTF.

V usage is TRBV7-9 and J usage is TRBJ2-3; 7 bases match TRBD2. Trimming cost V 7 bases and J 2 bases; bases outside gene matches: 9. Germline CDR1 SEHNR, CDR2 FQNEAQ (reference sequence). The CDR3 contains 15 residues. Here the CDR3 reads CASTHRGELTDTQYF. The CDR3 nucleotides read TGTGCCAGCACCCATCGGGGGGAACTCACAGATACGCAGTATTTT.

V usage is TRBV6-2 or TRBV6-3 and J usage is TRBJ2-5; no definite D call. Germline V gene sequence: CDR1 MNHEY, CDR2 SVGEGT. This CDR3 is built from 12 residues. The V end lost 4 bases, the J end lost 2 bases, and 5 bases lay between the germline ends. For the CDR3, the DNA is TGTGCCAGCAGTTCGGCGCAAGAGACCCAGTACTTC. Encoded protein: CASSSAQETQYF.

The chain links TRBV4-3 to TRBJ2-1; TRBD2 matches 15 bases. In germline, CDR1 is LGHNA, CDR2 YSLEER. The CDR3 is made up of 16 amino acids. Trimming cost V 3 bases and J 8 bases; bases outside gene matches: 5. The CDR3 DNA reads as TGCGCCAGCAGCCACGGGACTAGCGGGGGGTTTTATGAGCAGTTCTTC. This gives the protein CASSHGTSGGFYEQFF.

The chain joins TRBV15 to TRBJ2-7; D gene uncertain. The germline gives CDR1 LNHNV, CDR2 YYDKDF (reference sequence). V was clipped by 1 base and J by 4 bases, with 11 bases between them. The CDR3 extends over 14 amino acids. The CDR3 loop reads CATSRGGSLYEQYF. The CDR3 coding sequence is TGTGCCACCAGCAGAGGAGGCAGTCTTTACGAGCAGTACTTC.

CDR3 amino acids: CASSPLGVGTEAFF. CDR3 nucleotide sequence: TGTGCCAGCAGCCCATTGGGGGTTGGCACTGAAGCTTTCTTT. V and J are TRBV6-5 and TRBJ1-1; perhaps TRBD1 as D (5 bases). The CDR3 sequence is 14 residues long. Germline V gene data show CDR1 as MNHEY and CDR2 as SVGAGI. The V and J ends lost 6 bases and 4 bases respectively, with 15 bases between them.

The chain recombines TRBV7-2 with TRBJ2-7; TRBD1 agrees at 9 bases. The CDR3 is 17 residues long. V was clipped by 1 base and J by 1 base; unmatched bases: 8. In germline, CDR1 is SGHTA, CDR2 FQGNSA. The CDR3 region is CASSLVTGGHISYEQYF. CDR3 in DNA: TGTGCCAGCAGCTTAGTCACAGGGGGCCATATATCCTACGAGCAGTACTTC.

V is TRBV18 and J is TRBJ1-1; weak D call: TRBD1 (5 bases). CDR3 size: 13 residues. In germline, CDR1 is KGHSH, CDR2 LQKENI. Between the trimmed V and J ends, which lost 5 bases and 1 base, there was a span of 8 bases. The CDR3 loop is CASSATANTEAFF. The CDR3 DNA reads as TGTGCCAGCTCAGCGACAGCGAACACTGAAGCTTTCTTT.

The gene calls are TRBV9 and TRBJ2-2, with D perhaps given as TRBD1 or TRBD2 (5 bases each). Germline lookup yields CDR1 SGDLS and CDR2 YYNGEE. Between the trimmed V and J ends, which lost 4 bases and 2 bases, there was a span of 9 bases. CDR3 length: 14 residues. Here the CDR3 DNA reads TGTGCCAGCAGCCGGGACCCCAACACCGGGGAGCTGTTTTTT. It translates to CASSRDPNTGELFF.

The rearrangement uses TRBV15 and TRBJ1-2; D is uncertain. CDR3 size: 15 residues. CDR1 and CDR2 from the germline V gene are LNHNV and YYDKDF (reference sequence). Trimming removed 0 bases at V and 8 bases at J, with 16 bases between. CDR3 nucleotide sequence: TGTGCCACCAGCAGAGATTTTAATGCGCCCTTAGGCTACACCTTC. This sequence encodes CATSRDFNAPLGYTF.

The CDR3 nucleotides read TGTGCCAGCAGCAAAGGCACCCTAGCTAACTATGGCTACACCTTC. It specifies CASSKGTLANYGYTF. The chain is built from TRBV21-1 and TRBJ1-2. TRBV21-1 is flagged as a pseudogene. The CDR3 contains 15 residues.

The chain carries TRBV12-3 or TRBV12-4 and TRBJ1-2; the D is unclear. The CDR3 loop spans 11 amino acids. Trimming cost V 6 bases and J 5 bases, with 7 bases left between them. The chain's CDR3 is CASRRDYGYTF. The CDR3 DNA sequence: TGTGCCAGCAGGAGGGATTATGGCTACACCTTC.

In DNA form, the CDR3 reads TGCGCCAGCAGCCAAGGGAGGGGCTCACCCCTCCACTTT. Its protein is CASSQGRGSPLHF. The V and J genes are TRBV4-3 and TRBJ1-6; D might be TRBD1 (5 bases). V lost 1 base and J 10 bases, leaving 8 bases between the germline ends. The CDR3 runs to 13 residues. Germline assignment: CDR1 LGHNA and CDR2 YSLEER.

V is TRBV19 and J is TRBJ1-1, with D tentatively TRBD1 (6 bases). V dropped 7 bases and J dropped 6 bases, with 21 bases sitting between them. Per the germline V gene, CDR1 is LNHDA and CDR2 is SQIVND (reference sequence). This CDR3 is 15 amino acids long. The CDR3 bases are TGTGCCAGTATCCCCCGGACATTGAAGGGGGCTGAAGCTTTCTTT. It is translated as CASIPRTLKGAEAFF.

In its sample, this clone was seen once. The chain uses TRBV9 and TRBJ2-1, with D possibly matching TRBD2 (5 bases). The germline V gene encodes CDR1 SGDLS and CDR2 YYNGEE. The CDR3 consists of 11 residues. Trimming took 2 bases from V and 15 from J, leaving 12 bases between them. The CDR3 nucleotides read TGTGCCAGCAGCGTCCGGGGAATTTCGTTCTTC. Translated, it gives CASSVRGISFF.

The chain links TRBV2 to TRBJ2-5; 8 bases line up with TRBD2. The CDR3 is made up of 15 amino acids. After removal of 7 bases from V and 4 bases from J, the junction contained 11 bases not matched to a gene. The germline CDR1 and CDR2 sequences are SNHLY and FYNNEI. CDR3 coding DNA: TGTGCCAGCACGGTGCAAGCGGGGGTGGGAGAGACCCAGTACTTC. Translation gives CASTVQAGVGETQYF. Drawing the rest from reference TRBV2 and TRBJ2-5, the complete variable domain is EPEVTQTPSHQVTQMGQEVILRCVPISNHLYFYWYRQILGQKVEFLVSFYNNEISEKSEIFDDQFSVERPDGSNFTLKIRSTKLEDSAMYFCASTVQAGVGETQYFGPGTRLLVL.

The rearrangement joins TRBV30 to TRBJ1-3; 8 positions agree with TRBD1. The J segment lost 0 bases and the V segment lost 4 bases, leaving 11 bases of the junction unmatched. This CDR3 has 17 residues. The germline V gene encodes CDR1 GTSNPN and CDR2 SVGIG (reference sequence). CDR3 in amino acids: CAWTTPQGANSGNTIYF. CDR3 coding DNA: TGTGCCTGGACGACTCCCCAGGGGGCCAACTCTGGAAACACCATATATTTT.

The chain combines TRBV7-2 with TRBJ1-5; D not resolved. Germline-derived CDR1 and CDR2 are SGHTA and FQGNSA. With 8 bases removed from V and 7 bases from J, the gap between germline ends came to 15 bases. This CDR3 region has 13 residues. The CDR3 here is CASSPRGGQPQHF. The CDR3 DNA sequence: TGTGCCAGCTCCCCCCGCGGAGGGCAGCCCCAGCATTTT.

The chain has TRBV12-3 or TRBV12-4 and TRBJ1-1; D not resolved. The CDR3 extends over 13 amino acids. Trimming shortened V by 5 bases and J by 1 base, and 8 bases separated the two germline ends. In nucleotides, the CDR3 is TGTGCCAGCAGTCCTACGGCGAACACTGAAGCTTTCTTT. Its translation is CASSPTANTEAFF.

Here the CDR3 reads CAISEQTVSYNEQFF. CDR3 nucleotides: TGTGCCATCAGTGAGCAGACGGTTTCCTACAATGAGCAGTTCTTC. The genes are TRBV10-3 and TRBJ2-1; D is uncertain. V dropped 2 bases and J dropped 1 base, with 9 bases sitting between them. The CDR3 totals 15 residues. Per the germline V gene, CDR1 is ENHRY and CDR2 is SYGVKD.

The chain has TRBV7-3 and TRBJ1-1; unclear D gene. Trimming left V 4 bases short and J 0 bases short, with 18 bases between. CDR3 length: 17 residues. The germline CDR1 and CDR2 sequences are SGHTA and FQGTGA. The CDR3 reads CASSSSHLVALNTEAFF. For the CDR3, the DNA is TGTGCCAGCAGCTCCTCTCACCTAGTAGCTCTGAACACTGAAGCTTTCTTT.

The V call is TRBV4-2, the J call TRBJ1-1; D gene uncertain. The CDR3 has 14 residues. Germline CDR1 LGHNA, CDR2 YNFKEQ. The ends were cut back, 0 bases at V and 0 bases at J, with 5 bases in the middle. As DNA, the CDR3 is TGTGCCAGCAGCCAAGACAGACTGAACACTGAAGCTTTCTTT. Residues: CASSQDRLNTEAFF.

The chain combines TRBV27 with TRBJ2-1; TRBD1 matches 8 bases. Germline assignment: CDR1 MNHEY and CDR2 SMNVEV (reference sequence). The CDR3 extends over 13 amino acids. V was clipped by 3 bases and J by 8 bases; unmatched bases: 3. The CDR3 coding sequence is TGTGCCAGCAGTTTGGACAGGGTGCATGAGCAGTTCTTC. Translated, it gives CASSLDRVHEQFF.

The V and J genes are TRBV10-3 and TRBJ2-7; 7 nucleotides align to TRBD1. Germline values: CDR1 ENHRY, CDR2 SYGVKD. After removal of 3 bases from V and 5 bases from J, the junction contained 4 bases not matched to a gene. This CDR3 region has 13 residues. In DNA form, the CDR3 reads TGTGCCATCAGTGATGACAGGGCCCACGAGCAGTACTTC. Translated: CAISDDRAHEQYF.